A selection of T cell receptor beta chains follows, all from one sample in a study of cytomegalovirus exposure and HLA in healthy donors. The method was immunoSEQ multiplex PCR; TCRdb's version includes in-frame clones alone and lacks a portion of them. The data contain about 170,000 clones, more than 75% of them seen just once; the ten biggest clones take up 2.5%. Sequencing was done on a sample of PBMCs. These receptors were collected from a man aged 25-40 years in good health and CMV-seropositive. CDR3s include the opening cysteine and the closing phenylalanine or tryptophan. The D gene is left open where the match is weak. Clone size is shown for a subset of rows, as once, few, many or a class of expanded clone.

CASRGNDNDSGRSYNEQFF,TGTGCCAGCAGGGGGAATGATAACGACAGTGGACGCTCCTACAATGAGCAGTTCTTC,TRBJ2-1,NA,NA,TRBV2
CASSLGAGAYNEQFF,TGTGCCAGCAGCTTAGGGGCGGGAGCCTACAATGAGCAGTTCTTC,TRBJ2-1,TRBD2,NA,TRBV7-3
CASSKGQSRTGELFF,TGTGCCAGCAGCAAGGGACAGAGTCGAACCGGGGAGCTGTTTTTT,TRBJ2-2,TRBD1,NA,TRBV11-2
CASSYDRTEKLFF,TGTGCCAGCAGTTACGACAGAACTGAAAAACTGTTTTTT,TRBJ1-4,NA,NA,TRBV6-5
CASSIGRVNYGYTF,TGTGCCAGTAGTATAGGTCGGGTCAACTATGGCTACACCTTC,TRBJ1-2,NA,NA,TRBV19
CASSVQAWRTDTQYF,TGTGCCAGCAGCGTGCAGGCGTGGCGCACAGATACGCAGTATTTT,TRBJ2-3,NA,NA,TRBV9
CSVVQGLQNIQYF,TGCAGCGTTGTCCAGGGGCTGCAAAACATTCAGTACTTC,TRBJ2-4,NA,NA,TRBV29-1
CASSRARDRGQFF,TGTGCCAGCAGTAGAGCCCGGGACAGGGGGCAGTTCTTC,TRBJ2-1,TRBD1,NA,TRBV6-6
CASSEGPITEAFF,TGTGCCAGTAGTGAGGGCCCCATCACTGAAGCTTTCTTT,TRBJ1-1,NA,once,TRBV19
CASSLGLAGEGRETQYF,TGTGCCAGCAGCTTGGGACTAGCGGGGGAGGGGAGAGAGACCCAGTACTTC,TRBJ2-5,TRBD2,few,TRBV7-2
CASSLTGLGEQFF,TGTGCCAGCAGCTTGACAGGGTTAGGGGAGCAGTTCTTC,TRBJ2-1,NA,once,TRBV5-8
CASSLAAGFGEQYF,TGCGCCAGCAGCTTGGCCGCGGGGTTCGGGGAGCAGTACTTC,TRBJ2-7,NA,NA,TRBV5-1
CASSYSSTGSNYGYTF,TGTGCCAGCAGTTACTCTTCTACAGGTAGTAACTATGGCTACACCTTC,TRBJ1-2,NA,few,TRBV6-5
CASSPRTSGGGTGELFF,TGTGCCAGCAGCCCCCGGACTAGCGGAGGAGGGACCGGGGAGCTGTTTTTT,TRBJ2-2,TRBD2,NA,TRBV4-2
CASSVEGGAGGGYEQFF,TGTGCCAGCAGCGTAGAGGGGGGGGCGGGAGGTGGATATGAGCAGTTCTTC,TRBJ2-1,TRBD2,NA,TRBV9
CASSLLGQASSGANVLTF,TGTGCCAGCAGCCTCCTGGGCCAGGCCAGCTCTGGGGCCAACGTCCTGACTTTC,TRBJ2-6,NA,NA,TRBV11-2